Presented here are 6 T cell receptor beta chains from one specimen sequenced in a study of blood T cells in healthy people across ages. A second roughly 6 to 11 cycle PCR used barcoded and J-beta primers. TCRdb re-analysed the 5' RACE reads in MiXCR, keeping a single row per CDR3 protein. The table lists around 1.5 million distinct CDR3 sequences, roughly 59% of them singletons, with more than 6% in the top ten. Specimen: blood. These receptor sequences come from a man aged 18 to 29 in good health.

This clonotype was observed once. The CDR3 coding sequence is TGTGCCATCAGTGAAGGAGCGGCCTCCTACAATGAGCAGTTCTTC. Protein product: CAISEGAASYNEQFF. The gene calls are TRBV10-3 and TRBJ2-1; the D gene is possibly TRBD2 (5 bases). There are 15 residues in the CDR3. Germline CDR1 is ENHRY and CDR2 is SYGVKD. V lost 3 bases to trimming and J lost 0 bases, with 9 bases between them.

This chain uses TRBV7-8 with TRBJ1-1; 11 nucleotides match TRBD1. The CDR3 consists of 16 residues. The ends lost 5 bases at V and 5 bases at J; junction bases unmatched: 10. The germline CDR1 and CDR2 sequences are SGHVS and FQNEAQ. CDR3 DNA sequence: TGTGCCAGCAGCCCAGGTGCCGGGACAGGGGGGACTGAAGCTTTCTTT. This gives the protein CASSPGAGTGGTEAFF.

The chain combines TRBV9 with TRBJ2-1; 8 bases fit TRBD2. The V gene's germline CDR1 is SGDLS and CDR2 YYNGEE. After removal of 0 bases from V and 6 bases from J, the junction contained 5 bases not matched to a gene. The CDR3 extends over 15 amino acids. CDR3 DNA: TGTGCCAGCAGCGTAGACGAAGCGGGGGTCAATGAGCAGTTCTTC. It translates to CASSVDEAGVNEQFF.

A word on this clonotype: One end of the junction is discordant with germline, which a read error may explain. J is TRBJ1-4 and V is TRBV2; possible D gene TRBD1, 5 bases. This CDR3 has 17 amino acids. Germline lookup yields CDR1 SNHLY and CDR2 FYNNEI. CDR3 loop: CASLKTQEPATKEKLFF. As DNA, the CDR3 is TGTGCCAGCCTAAAAACACAGGAGCCGGCAACTAAGGAAAAACTGTTTTTT.

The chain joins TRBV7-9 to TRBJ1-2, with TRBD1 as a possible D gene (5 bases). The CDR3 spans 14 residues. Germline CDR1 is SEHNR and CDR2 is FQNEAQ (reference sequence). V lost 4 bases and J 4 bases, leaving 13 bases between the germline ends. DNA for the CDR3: TGTGCCAGCAGCTCAAGGGACTCGCTCTATGGCTACACCTTC. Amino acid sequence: CASSSRDSLYGYTF.

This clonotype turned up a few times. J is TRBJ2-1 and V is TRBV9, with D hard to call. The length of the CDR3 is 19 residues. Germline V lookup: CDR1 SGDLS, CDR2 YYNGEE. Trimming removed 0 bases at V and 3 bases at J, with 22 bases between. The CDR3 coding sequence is TGTGCCAGCAGCGTAGAGAATTTGGGTCAGGCGGCTGACTACAATGAGCAGTTCTTC. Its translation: CASSVENLGQAADYNEQFF.